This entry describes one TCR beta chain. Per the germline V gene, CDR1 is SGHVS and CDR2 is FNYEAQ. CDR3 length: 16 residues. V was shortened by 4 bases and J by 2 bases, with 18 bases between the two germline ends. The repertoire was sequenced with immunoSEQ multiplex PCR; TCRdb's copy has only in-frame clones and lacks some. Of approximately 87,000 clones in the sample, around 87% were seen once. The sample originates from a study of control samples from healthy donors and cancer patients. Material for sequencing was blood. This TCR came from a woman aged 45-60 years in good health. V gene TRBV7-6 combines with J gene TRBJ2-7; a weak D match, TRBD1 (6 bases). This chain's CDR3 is CASSSMVGQPTYEQYF. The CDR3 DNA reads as TGTGCCAGCAGCTCTATGGTGGGACAACCGACCTACGAGCAGTACTTC.